This T cell receptor (beta chain) is drawn from a study of blood T cell repertoires in COVID-19. Study-wide context: The United States, Italy and Spain were the sources of the acute and convalescent COVID-19 samples.

The CDR3 extends over 15 amino acids. The germline V gene encodes CDR1 SGHNT and CDR2 YYREEE (reference sequence). The germline V and J ends were trimmed by 0 bases and 0 bases, with 7 bases remaining between them. Using immunoSEQ multiplex PCR, the repertoire was profiled, and TCRdb retains in-frame clones only, with some absent. The sample has 60,000 or so clones, 75% to 90% seen once. The chain uses TRBV5-4 and TRBJ2-4; D remains unclear. The receptor's source is a woman aged 70 to 79 with active COVID-19. The sequencing sample was made of peripheral blood. The CDR3 protein is CASSLAWQAKNIQYF. CDR3 DNA sequence: TGTGCCAGCAGCTTGGCATGGCAAGCCAAAAACATTCAGTACTTC. The variable domain in full, with the rest retrieved from reference TRBV5-4 and TRBJ2-4, is ETGVTQSPTHLIKTRGQQVTLRCSSQSGHNTVSWYQQALGQGPQFIFQYYREEENGRGNFPPRFSGLQFPNYSSELNVNALELDDSALYLCASSLAWQAKNIQYFGAGTRLSVL.